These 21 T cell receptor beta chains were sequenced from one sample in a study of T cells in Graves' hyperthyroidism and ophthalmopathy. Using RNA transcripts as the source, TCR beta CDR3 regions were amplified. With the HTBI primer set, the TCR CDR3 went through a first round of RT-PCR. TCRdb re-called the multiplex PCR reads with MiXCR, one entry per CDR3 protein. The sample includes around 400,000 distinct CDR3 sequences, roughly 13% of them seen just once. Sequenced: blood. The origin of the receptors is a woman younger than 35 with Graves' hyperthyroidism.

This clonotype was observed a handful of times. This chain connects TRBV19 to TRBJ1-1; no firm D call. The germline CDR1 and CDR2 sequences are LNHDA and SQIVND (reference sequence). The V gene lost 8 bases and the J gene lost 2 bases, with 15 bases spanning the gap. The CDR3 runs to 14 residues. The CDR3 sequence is CASSGRIPNTEAFF. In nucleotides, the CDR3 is TGTGCCAGTTCGGGCCGGATCCCAAACACTGAAGCTTTCTTT.

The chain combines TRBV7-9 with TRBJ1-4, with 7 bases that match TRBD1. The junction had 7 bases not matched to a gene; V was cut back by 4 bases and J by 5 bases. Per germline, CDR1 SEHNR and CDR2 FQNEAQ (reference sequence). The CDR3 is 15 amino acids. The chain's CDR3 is CASSSSGGENEKLFF. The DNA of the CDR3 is TGTGCCAGCAGCTCTTCAGGGGGTGAGAATGAAAAACTGTTTTTT.

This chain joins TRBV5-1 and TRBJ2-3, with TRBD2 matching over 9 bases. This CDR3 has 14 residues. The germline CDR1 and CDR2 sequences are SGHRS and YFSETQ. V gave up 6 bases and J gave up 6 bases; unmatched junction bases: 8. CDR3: CASTRAGGGDTQYF. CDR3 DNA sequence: TGCGCCAGCACCCGAGCGGGAGGTGGCGATACGCAGTATTTT.

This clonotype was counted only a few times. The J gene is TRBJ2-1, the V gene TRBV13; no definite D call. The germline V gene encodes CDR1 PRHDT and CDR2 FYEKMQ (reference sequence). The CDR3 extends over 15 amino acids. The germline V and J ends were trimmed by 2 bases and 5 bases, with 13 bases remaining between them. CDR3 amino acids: CASSLSGSRNNEQFF. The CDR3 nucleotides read TGTGCCAGCAGCTTATCTGGTAGTCGGAACAATGAGCAGTTCTTC.

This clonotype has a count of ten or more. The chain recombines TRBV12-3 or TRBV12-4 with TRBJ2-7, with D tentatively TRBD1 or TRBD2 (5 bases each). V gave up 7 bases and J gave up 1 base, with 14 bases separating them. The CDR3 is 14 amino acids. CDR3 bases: TGTGCCAGCACCCACCGGGACGGTTCCTACGAGCAGTACTTC. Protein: CASTHRDGSYEQYF.

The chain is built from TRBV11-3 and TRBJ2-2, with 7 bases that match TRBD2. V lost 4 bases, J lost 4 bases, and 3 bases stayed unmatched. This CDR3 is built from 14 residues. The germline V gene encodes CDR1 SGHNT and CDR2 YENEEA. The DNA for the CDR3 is TGTGCCAGCAGCTGGGGGGGACCCACCGGGGAGCTGTTTTTT. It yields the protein CASSWGGPTGELFF.

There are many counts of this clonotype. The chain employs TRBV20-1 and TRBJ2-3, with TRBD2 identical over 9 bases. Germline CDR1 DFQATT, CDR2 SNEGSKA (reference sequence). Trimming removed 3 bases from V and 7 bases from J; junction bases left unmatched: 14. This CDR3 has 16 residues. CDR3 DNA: TGCAGTGCTAGCCCCGGATCGCGGGGGGGCTCGTATACGCAGTATTTT. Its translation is CSASPGSRGGSYTQYF.

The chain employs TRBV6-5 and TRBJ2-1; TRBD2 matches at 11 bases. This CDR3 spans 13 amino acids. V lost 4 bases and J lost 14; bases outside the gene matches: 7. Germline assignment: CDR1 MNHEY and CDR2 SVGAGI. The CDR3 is CASSFLGSGREFF. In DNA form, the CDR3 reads TGTGCCAGCAGTTTCCTAGGTAGCGGGAGGGAGTTCTTC.

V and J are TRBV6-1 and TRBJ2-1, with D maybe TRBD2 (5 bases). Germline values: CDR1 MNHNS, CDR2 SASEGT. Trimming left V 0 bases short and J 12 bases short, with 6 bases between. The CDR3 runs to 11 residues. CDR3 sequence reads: CASSEAGRQFF. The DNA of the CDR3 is TGTGCCAGCAGTGAAGCGGGGAGGCAGTTCTTC.

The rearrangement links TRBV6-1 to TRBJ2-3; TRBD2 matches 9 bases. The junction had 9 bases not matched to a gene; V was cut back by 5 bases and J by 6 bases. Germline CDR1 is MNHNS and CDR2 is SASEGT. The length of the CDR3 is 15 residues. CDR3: CASSYAGGPSDTQYF. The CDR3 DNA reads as TGTGCCAGCAGTTACGCGGGGGGGCCCTCCGATACGCAGTATTTT.

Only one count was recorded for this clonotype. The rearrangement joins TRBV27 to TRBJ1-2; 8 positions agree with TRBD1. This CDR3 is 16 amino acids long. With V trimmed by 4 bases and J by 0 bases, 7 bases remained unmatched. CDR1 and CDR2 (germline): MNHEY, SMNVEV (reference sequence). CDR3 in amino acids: CASSSRVDRANYGYTF. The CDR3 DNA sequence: TGTGCCAGCAGTTCCAGGGTGGACAGGGCTAACTATGGCTACACCTTC.

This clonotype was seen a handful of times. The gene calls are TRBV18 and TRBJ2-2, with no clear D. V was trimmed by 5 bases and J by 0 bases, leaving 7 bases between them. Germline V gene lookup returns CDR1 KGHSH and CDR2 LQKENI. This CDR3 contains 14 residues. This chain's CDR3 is CASSGLSNTGELFF. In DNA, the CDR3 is TGTGCCAGCTCAGGGCTTTCGAACACCGGGGAGCTGTTTTTT.

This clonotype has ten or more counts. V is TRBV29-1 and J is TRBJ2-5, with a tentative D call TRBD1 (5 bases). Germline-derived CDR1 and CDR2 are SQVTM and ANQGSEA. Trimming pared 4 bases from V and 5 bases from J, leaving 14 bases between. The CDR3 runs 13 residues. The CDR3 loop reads CSVVGPYGETQYF. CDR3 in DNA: TGCAGCGTTGTGGGGCCCTATGGGGAGACCCAGTACTTC.

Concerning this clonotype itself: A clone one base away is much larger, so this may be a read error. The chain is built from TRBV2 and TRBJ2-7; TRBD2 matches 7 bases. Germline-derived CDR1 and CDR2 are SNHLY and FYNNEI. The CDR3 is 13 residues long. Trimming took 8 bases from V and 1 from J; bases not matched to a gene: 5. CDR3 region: CASRGDLSYEQYF. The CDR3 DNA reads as TGTGCCAGCCGGGGGGACCTTTCCTACGAGCAGTACTTC.

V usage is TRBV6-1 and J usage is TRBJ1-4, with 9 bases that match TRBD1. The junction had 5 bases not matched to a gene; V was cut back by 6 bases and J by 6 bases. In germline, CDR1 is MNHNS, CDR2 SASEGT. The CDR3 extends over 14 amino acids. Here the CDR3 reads CASSPGQGHEKLFF. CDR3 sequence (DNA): TGTGCCAGCAGCCCGGGACAGGGCCATGAAAAACTGTTTTTT.

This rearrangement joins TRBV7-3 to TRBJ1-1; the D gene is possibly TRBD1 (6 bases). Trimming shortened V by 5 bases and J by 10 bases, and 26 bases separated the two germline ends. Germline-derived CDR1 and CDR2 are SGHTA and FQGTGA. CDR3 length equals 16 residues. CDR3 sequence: CASSPNGGVPGGGAFF. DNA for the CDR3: TGTGCCAGCAGCCCCAACGGTGGGGTACCCGGAGGGGGAGCTTTCTTT. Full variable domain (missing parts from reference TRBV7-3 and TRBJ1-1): GAGVSQTPSNKVTEKGKYVELRCDPISGHTALYWYRQSLGQGPEFLIYFQGTGAADDSGLPNDRFFAVRPEGSVSTLKIQRTERGDSAVYLCASSPNGGVPGGGAFFGQGTRLTVV.

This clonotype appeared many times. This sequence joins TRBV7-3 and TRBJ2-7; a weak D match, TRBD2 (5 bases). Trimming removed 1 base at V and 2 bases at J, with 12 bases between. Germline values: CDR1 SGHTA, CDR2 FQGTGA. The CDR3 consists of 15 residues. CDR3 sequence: CASSLRPVGAYEQYF. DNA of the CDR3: TGTGCCAGCAGCTTAAGACCAGTCGGGGCCTACGAGCAGTACTTC.

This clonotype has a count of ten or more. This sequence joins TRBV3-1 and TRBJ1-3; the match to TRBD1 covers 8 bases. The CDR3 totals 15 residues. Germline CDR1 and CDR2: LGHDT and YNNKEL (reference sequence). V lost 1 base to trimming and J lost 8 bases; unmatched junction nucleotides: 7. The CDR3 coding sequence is TGTGCCAGCAGCCAAGGCAGGGGGCGGTCGGACACCATATATTTT. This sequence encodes CASSQGRGRSDTIYF.

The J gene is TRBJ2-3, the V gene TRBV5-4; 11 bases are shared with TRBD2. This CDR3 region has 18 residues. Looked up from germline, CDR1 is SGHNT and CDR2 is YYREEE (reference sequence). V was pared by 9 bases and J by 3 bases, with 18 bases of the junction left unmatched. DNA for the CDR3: TGTGCCACCTTCCAACTACTAGCGGGAGCGACAGGGACAGATACGCAGTATTTT. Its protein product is CATFQLLAGATGTDTQYF.

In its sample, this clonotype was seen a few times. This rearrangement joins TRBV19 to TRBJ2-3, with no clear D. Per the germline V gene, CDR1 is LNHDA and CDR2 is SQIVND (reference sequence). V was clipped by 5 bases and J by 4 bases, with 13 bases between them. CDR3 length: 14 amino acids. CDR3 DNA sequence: TGTGCCAGTAGTCCGAGATCGACTCCAGATACGCAGTATTTT. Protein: CASSPRSTPDTQYF.

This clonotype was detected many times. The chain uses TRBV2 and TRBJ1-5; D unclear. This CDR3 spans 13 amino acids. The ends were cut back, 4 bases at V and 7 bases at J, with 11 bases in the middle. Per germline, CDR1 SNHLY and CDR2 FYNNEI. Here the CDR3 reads CASSARTRQPQHF. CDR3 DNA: TGTGCCAGCAGTGCCCGGACCCGGCAGCCCCAGCATTTT.